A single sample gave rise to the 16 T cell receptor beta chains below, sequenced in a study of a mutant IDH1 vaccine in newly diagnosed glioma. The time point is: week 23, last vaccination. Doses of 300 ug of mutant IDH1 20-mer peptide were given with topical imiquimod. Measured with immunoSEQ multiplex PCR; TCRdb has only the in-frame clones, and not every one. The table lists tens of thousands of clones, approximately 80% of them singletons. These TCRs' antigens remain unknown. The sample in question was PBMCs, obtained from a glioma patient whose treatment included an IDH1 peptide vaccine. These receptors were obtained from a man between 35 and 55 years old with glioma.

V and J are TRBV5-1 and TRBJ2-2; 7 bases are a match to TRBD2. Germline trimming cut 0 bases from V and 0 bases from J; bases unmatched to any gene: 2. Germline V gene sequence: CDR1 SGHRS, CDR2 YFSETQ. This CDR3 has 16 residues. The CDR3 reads CASSLGGGTNTGELFF. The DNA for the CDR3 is TGCGCCAGCAGCTTGGGGGGGGGAACGAACACCGGGGAGCTGTTTTTT. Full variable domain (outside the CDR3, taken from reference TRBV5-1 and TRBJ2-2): KAGVTQTPRYLIKTRGQQVTLSCSPISGHRSVSWYQQTPGQGLQFLFEYFSETQRNKGNFPGRFSGRQFSNSRSEMNVSTLELGDSALYLCASSLGGGTNTGELFFGEGSRLTVL.

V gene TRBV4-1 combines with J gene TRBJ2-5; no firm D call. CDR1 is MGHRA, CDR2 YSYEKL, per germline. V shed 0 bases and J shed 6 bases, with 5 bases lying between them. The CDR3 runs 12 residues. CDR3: CASSQDQKTQYF. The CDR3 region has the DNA TGCGCCAGCAGCCAAGATCAGAAGACCCAGTACTTC.

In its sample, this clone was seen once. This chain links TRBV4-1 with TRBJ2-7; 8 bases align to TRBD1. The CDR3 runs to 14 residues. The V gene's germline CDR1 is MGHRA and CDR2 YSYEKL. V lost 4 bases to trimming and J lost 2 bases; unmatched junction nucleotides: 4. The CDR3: CASSLLDRAYEQYF. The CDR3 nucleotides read TGCGCCAGCAGCCTACTGGACAGGGCCTACGAGCAGTACTTC.

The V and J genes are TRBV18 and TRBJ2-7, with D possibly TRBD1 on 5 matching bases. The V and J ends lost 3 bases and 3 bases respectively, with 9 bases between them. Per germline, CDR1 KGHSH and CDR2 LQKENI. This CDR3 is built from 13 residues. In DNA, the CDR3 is TGTGCCAGCTCACCGAGTCAGGGCTACGAGCAGTACTTC. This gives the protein CASSPSQGYEQYF.

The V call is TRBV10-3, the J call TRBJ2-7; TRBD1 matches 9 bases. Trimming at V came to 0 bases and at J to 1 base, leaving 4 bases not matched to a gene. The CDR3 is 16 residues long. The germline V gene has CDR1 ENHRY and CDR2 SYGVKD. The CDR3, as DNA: TGTGCCATCAGTGAGTCGTGGACAGGGGTTTCCTACGAGCAGTACTTC. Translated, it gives CAISESWTGVSYEQYF.

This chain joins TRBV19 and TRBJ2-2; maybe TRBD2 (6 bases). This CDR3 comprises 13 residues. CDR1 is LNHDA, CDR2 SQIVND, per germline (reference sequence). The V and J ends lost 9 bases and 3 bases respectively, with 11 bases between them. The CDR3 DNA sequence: TGTGCCAGCCGGGGGATGGACACCGGGGAGCTGTTTTTT. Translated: CASRGMDTGELFF. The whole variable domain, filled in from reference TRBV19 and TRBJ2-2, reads DGGITQSPKYLFRKEGQNVTLSCEQNLNHDAMYWYRQDPGQGLRLIYYSQIVNDFQKGDIAEGYSVSREKKESFPLTVTSAQKNPTAFYLCASRGMDTGELFFGEGSRLTVL.

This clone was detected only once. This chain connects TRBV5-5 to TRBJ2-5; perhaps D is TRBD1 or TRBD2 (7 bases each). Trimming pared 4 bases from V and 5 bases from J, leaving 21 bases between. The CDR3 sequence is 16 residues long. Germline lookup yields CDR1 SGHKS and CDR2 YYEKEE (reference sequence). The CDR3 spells CASSRDRGVGGETQYF. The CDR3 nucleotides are TGTGCCAGCAGCCGGGACAGAGGGGTCGGGGGGGAGACCCAGTACTTC.

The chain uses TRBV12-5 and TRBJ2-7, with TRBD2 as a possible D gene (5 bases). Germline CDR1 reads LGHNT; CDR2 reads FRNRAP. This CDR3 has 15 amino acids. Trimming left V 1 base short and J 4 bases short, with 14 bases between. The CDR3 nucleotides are TGTGCTAGTGGTTTGGGGGCTCCCCGAGGGTACGAGCAGTACTTC. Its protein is CASGLGAPRGYEQYF.

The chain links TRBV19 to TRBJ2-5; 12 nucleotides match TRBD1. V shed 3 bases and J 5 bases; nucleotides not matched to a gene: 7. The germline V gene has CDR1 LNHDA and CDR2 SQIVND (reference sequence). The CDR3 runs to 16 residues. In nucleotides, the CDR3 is TGTGCCAGTAGTATCGGGACAGGGGGCGCATTGGAGACCCAGTACTTC. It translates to CASSIGTGGALETQYF. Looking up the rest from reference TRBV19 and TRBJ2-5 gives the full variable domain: DGGITQSPKYLFRKEGQNVTLSCEQNLNHDAMYWYRQDPGQGLRLIYYSQIVNDFQKGDIAEGYSVSREKKESFPLTVTSAQKNPTAFYLCASSIGTGGALETQYFGPGTRLLVL.

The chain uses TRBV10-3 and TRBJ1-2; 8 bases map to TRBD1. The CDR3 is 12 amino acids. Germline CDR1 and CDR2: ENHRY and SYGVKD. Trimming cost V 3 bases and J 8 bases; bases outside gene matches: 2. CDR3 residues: CAISDRGQGYTF. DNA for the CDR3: TGTGCCATCAGTGACAGGGGGCAAGGCTACACCTTC.

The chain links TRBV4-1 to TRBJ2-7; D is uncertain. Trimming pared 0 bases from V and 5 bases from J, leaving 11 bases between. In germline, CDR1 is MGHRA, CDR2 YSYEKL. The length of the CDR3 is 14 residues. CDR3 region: CASSQDNVSDEQYF. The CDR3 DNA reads TGCGCCAGCAGCCAAGATAACGTGTCGGACGAGCAGTACTTC.

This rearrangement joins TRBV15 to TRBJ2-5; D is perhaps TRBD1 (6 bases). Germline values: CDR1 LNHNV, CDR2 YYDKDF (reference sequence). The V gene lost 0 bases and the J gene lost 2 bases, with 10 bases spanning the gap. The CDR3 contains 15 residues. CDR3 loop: CATSRDPTGQETQYF. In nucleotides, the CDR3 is TGTGCCACCAGCAGAGATCCGACAGGACAAGAGACCCAGTACTTC.

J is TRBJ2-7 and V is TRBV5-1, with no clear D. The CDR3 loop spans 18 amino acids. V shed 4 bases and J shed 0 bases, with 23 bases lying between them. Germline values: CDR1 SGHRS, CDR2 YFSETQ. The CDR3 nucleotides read TGCGCCAGCAGCACTACCATCTCGGCCGGAAGGGACTCCTACGAGCAGTACTTC. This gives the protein CASSTTISAGRDSYEQYF.

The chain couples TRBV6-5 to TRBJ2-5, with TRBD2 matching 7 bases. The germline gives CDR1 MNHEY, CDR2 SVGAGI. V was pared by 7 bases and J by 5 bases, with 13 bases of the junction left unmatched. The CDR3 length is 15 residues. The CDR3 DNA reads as TGTGCCAGCAAGTCCCTCGGACTAGATGGTGAGACCCAGTACTTC. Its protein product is CASKSLGLDGETQYF.

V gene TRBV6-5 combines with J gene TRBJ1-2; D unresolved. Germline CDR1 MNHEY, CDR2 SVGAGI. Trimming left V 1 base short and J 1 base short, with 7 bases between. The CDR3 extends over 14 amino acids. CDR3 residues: CASSYLRHNYGYTF. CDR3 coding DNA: TGTGCCAGCAGTTACTTAAGGCATAACTATGGCTACACCTTC.

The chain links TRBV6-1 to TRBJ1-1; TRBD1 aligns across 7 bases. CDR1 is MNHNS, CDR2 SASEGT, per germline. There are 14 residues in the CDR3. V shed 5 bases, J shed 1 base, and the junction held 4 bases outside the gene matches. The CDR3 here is CASSTRGGNTEAFF. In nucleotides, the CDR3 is TGTGCCAGCAGTACCAGGGGGGGGAACACTGAAGCTTTCTTT.